The 13 T cell receptor beta chains in this list originate from one sample, sequenced in a study of T-cell memory formation after mild COVID-19. TCRdb recomputed calls from the 5' RACE reads with MiXCR, one row per CDR3 protein. The sample includes fewer than 150,000 distinct CDR3 sequences, about a sixth of them seen just once. The specimen was PBMCs or a T cell subset sorted from them (not recorded which). These receptors were taken from a man younger than 30 who had mild COVID-19 (a few samples of this study predate the infection). Cell type and time point are not known.

This chain uses TRBV4-2 with TRBJ1-2, with D unclear. Looked up from germline, CDR1 is LGHNA and CDR2 is YNFKEQ. The CDR3 runs 14 residues. V was clipped by 1 base and J by 2 bases, with 8 bases between them. The CDR3: CASSQGLLNYGYTF. CDR3 nucleotides: TGTGCCAGCAGCCAAGGACTTCTAAACTATGGCTACACCTTC.

In this sample, this clonotype turned up a few times. This chain uses TRBV7-9 with TRBJ2-7; a weak D match, TRBD2 (6 bases). The V gene's germline CDR1 is SEHNR and CDR2 FQNEAQ (reference sequence). This CDR3 has 16 residues. V gave up 1 base and J gave up 2 bases, with 15 bases separating them. In DNA form, the CDR3 reads TGTGCCAGCAGCTTAGGGGCCGGGACTGTAGCCTACGAGCAGTACTTC. It yields the protein CASSLGAGTVAYEQYF.

This clonotype was counted a few times. The chain combines TRBV18 with TRBJ1-4; maybe TRBD1 (6 bases). Trimming took off 2 bases at V and 8 bases at J, with 12 bases between the two ends. CDR3 length: 14 amino acids. CDR1 is KGHSH, CDR2 LQKENI, per germline. In DNA, the CDR3 is TGTGCCAGCTCACCATTACAGGGTTTCGAAAAACTGTTTTTT. This sequence encodes CASSPLQGFEKLFF.

This clonotype was observed a handful of times. The chain is built from TRBV12-3 or TRBV12-4 and TRBJ2-1, with TRBD2 matching 8 bases. There are 16 residues in the CDR3. J gave up 8 bases and V 7 bases, and 16 bases lay outside the gene matches. The CDR3 DNA sequence: TGTGCCAGCACCCGGATCCTCTCAGCGGGACTAGATGAGCAGTTCTTC. Its protein product is CASTRILSAGLDEQFF.

The CDR3 is CASRGGTLYGNQPQHF. In DNA form, the CDR3 reads TGTGCCAGCAGGGGCGGGACACTCTATGGCAATCAGCCCCAGCATTTT. The V gene is TRBV12-3 or TRBV12-4, the J gene TRBJ1-5; a possible D gene is TRBD1 (6 bases). V lost 6 bases and J 2 bases, leaving 17 bases between the germline ends. The CDR3 totals 16 residues.

V gene TRBV6-5 combines with J gene TRBJ1-2; D call uncertain. The CDR3 loop spans 13 amino acids. The ends were cut back, 2 bases at V and 10 bases at J, with 14 bases in the middle. Germline V gives CDR1 MNHEY, CDR2 SVGAGI. CDR3 sequence (DNA): TGTGCCAGCAGTTACGTCCCCAGGAGGCACTACACCTTC. It yields the protein CASSYVPRRHYTF.

This clonotype was seen a single time. V gene TRBV24-1 combines with J gene TRBJ2-3; D ambiguous. The V end lost 4 bases, the J end lost 2 bases, and 9 bases lay between the germline ends. This CDR3 region has 14 residues. In germline, CDR1 is KGHDR, CDR2 SFDVKD. DNA for the CDR3: TGTGCCACCAGTGAGCCGAGTATCACAGATACGCAGTATTTT. This encodes CATSEPSITDTQYF.

V is TRBV7-8 and J is TRBJ2-7, with D perhaps TRBD2 (7 bases). V shed 2 bases and J shed 0 bases, with 17 bases lying between them. CDR1 and CDR2 (germline): SGHVS, FQNEAQ. The CDR3 has 17 amino acids. CDR3 nucleotides: TGTGCCAGCAGCTTATTTGGCGGGGGCCCTAGCTCCTACGAGCAGTACGTC. Protein sequence: CASSLFGGGPSSYEQYV.

This clonotype has just a few counts. V is TRBV6-6 and J is TRBJ1-5, with D possibly TRBD1 on 5 matching bases. The CDR3 is 12 amino acids. Deletions cut 6 bases from V and 9 bases from J, with 12 bases between. CDR1 is MNHNY and CDR2 is SVGAGI in the germline V gene (reference sequence). The DNA of the CDR3 is TGTGCCAGCAGACACTTCCAGGGGCCCCAGCATTTT. Translating it yields CASRHFQGPQHF.

This clonotype has at least ten counts. This chain joins TRBV7-2 and TRBJ2-3, with D perhaps TRBD2 (6 bases). The V end was cut by 1 base, the J end by 2 bases, with 7 bases between. Germline V gene lookup returns CDR1 SGHTA and CDR2 FQGNSA. The CDR3 consists of 14 residues. DNA of the CDR3: TGTGCCAGCAGCTTAGGCGGGGCCACAGATACGCAGTATTTT. Translated: CASSLGGATDTQYF.

This clonotype has just a few counts. This rearrangement joins TRBV20-1 to TRBJ2-7; TRBD1 might be the D (6 bases). V was trimmed by 3 bases and J by 7 bases, leaving 16 bases between them. The CDR3 loop spans 13 amino acids. From germline, CDR1 is DFQATT and CDR2 SNEGSKA (reference sequence). CDR3 nucleotide sequence: TGCAGTGCTAGTAAGGCAGGGGCGAGGGAGCAGTACTTC. Its protein is CSASKAGAREQYF.

This clonotype was observed a few times. The V gene is TRBV10-3, the J gene TRBJ2-3, with D perhaps matching TRBD2 (7 bases). The CDR3 totals 13 residues. Per germline, CDR1 ENHRY and CDR2 SYGVKD. V was clipped by 10 bases and J by 5 bases, with 16 bases between them. The CDR3 loop is CATERGGLDTQYF. The CDR3 coding sequence is TGTGCCACCGAGAGGGGGGGATTAGATACGCAGTATTTT.

This clonotype occurred many times. The rearrangement links TRBV12-3 or TRBV12-4 to TRBJ2-3, with TRBD1 as a possible D gene (5 bases). Trimming pared 1 base from V and 6 bases from J, leaving 8 bases between. This CDR3 spans 13 amino acids. CDR3 residues: CASSLGGPDTQYF. The DNA of the CDR3 is TGTGCCAGCAGTTTAGGGGGCCCCGATACGCAGTATTTT.